The TCR beta chain described here comes from a study of T cell changes during pregnancy in multiple sclerosis. V lost 5 bases, J lost 3 bases, and 6 bases stayed unmatched. From germline, CDR1 is LNHDA and CDR2 SQIVND (reference sequence). CDR3 length: 16 amino acids. Produced via immunoSEQ multiplex PCR; TCRdb's table is partial and in-frame only. The sample holds approximately 58,000 clones; about nine tenths are singletons and the top ten take less than 0.2%. This chain joins TRBV19 and TRBJ1-6, with 8 bases that match TRBD1. This sequence was found in a female donor in good health, enrolled as a control in a pregnancy study. Sequences were derived from CD4+ T cells from peripheral blood mononuclear cells, sampled after pregnancy. The CDR3 DNA follows: TGTGCCAGTAGTCTAATAGGACAGGGCTATAATTCACCCCTCCACTTT. Translated, it gives CASSLIGQGYNSPLHF. Looking up the rest from reference TRBV19 and TRBJ1-6 gives the full variable domain: DGGITQSPKYLFRKEGQNVTLSCEQNLNHDAMYWYRQDPGQGLRLIYYSQIVNDFQKGDIAEGYSVSREKKESFPLTVTSAQKNPTAFYLCASSLIGQGYNSPLHFGNGTRLTVT.